This is a list of T cell receptor beta chains from one sample in a study of breast tumors, draining lymph nodes, adjacent tissues. Via MiXCR, TCRdb re-called the multiplex PCR reads, giving one row per CDR3 protein. Of over 70,000 distinct CDR3 sequences in the sample, approximately 28% are singletons; the top ten hold around 8.1%. Sample: axillary lymph node tissue. The receptors shown here come from a female donor with breast cancer. Some clones in this sample may be carry-over from other donors' samples. Each CDR3 is given with its conserved first and last residue. The D gene is left open where the match is weak. The listing skips clone size in some rows; elsewhere it reads once, few, many or a size class.

V gene	clone size	D gene	J gene	CDR3 protein	CDR3 DNA
TRBV6-5	many	NA	TRBJ2-7	CASSREASGTRQYF	TGTGCCAGCAGCCGCGAAGCCTCAGGGACTCGGCAGTACTTC
TRBV4-2	NA	NA	TRBJ1-2	CASSQDEGLVYGYTF	TGTGCCAGCAGCCAAGATGAGGGACTAGTCTATGGCTACACCTTC
TRBV19	NA	NA	TRBJ1-2	CASSMGVDGYTF	TGTGCCAGTAGTATGGGGGTAGATGGCTACACCTTC
TRBV7-2	many	TRBD2	TRBJ2-1	CASSLAGGGYSYNEQFF	TGTGCCAGCAGCTTGGCGGGAGGGGGTTACTCCTACAATGAGCAGTTCTTC
TRBV28	many	NA	TRBJ2-7	CASSPRQTYSYEQYF	TGTGCCAGCAGTCCAAGACAAACCTACTCCTACGAGCAGTACTTC
TRBV2	many	NA	TRBJ2-3	CASSPTGQDTQYF	TGTGCCAGCAGTCCCACGGGGCAAGATACGCAGTATTTT
TRBV2	NA	NA	TRBJ2-4	CASSYVPSAKNIQYF	TGTGCCAGCAGTTATGTTCCGAGCGCCAAAAACATTCAGTACTTC
TRBV11-2	many	NA	TRBJ2-1	CASSLVMGALEQFF	TGTGCCAGCAGCTTAGTAATGGGGGCACTTGAGCAGTTCTTC
TRBV18	few	NA	TRBJ1-1	CASSPLLGTEAFF	TGTGCCAGCTCACCCTTATTAGGCACTGAAGCTTTCTTT
TRBV24-1	many	NA	TRBJ2-1	CATSDPTSGGVYNEQFF	TGTGCCACCAGTGATCCGACCTCGGGCGGTGTTTACAATGAGCAGTTCTTC
TRBV28	many	TRBD1	TRBJ2-7	CASSHPRNRGEQYF	TGTGCCAGCAGTCATCCCAGGAACAGGGGCGAGCAGTACTTC
TRBV14	NA	NA	TRBJ2-7	CASSQGGLDEQYF	TGTGCCAGCAGCCAGGGGGGGCTTGACGAGCAGTACTTC
TRBV9	NA	NA	TRBJ1-3	CASSPQGLASSGSTIYF	TGTGCCAGCAGCCCCCAAGGCTTGGCGAGCTCTGGAAGCACCATATATTTT
TRBV20-1	many	TRBD2	TRBJ2-2	CSAMLAGLTGELFF	TGCAGTGCTATGCTAGCGGGTCTCACCGGGGAGCTGTTTTTT
TRBV3-1	many	NA	TRBJ1-4	CASSQEREKLFF	TGTGCCAGCAGCCAGGAGCGGGAAAAACTGTTTTTT
TRBV4-2	NA	NA	TRBJ1-2	CASRRGAANYGYTF	TGTGCCAGCAGGAGGGGGGCAGCTAACTATGGCTACACCTTC
TRBV10-3	NA	TRBD2	TRBJ2-7	CAISHGLAGAHEQYF	TGTGCCATCAGCCACGGACTAGCGGGAGCCCACGAGCAGTACTTC
TRBV11-2	many	TRBD2	TRBJ2-3	CASSHYPPSGGTDTQYF	TGTGCCAGCAGCCATTACCCCCCTAGCGGGGGCACAGATACGCAGTATTTT
TRBV24-1	many	NA	TRBJ2-1	CATSDLSPEVQFF	TGTGCCACCAGTGATTTGTCGCCTGAGGTGCAGTTCTTC
TRBV27	NA	TRBD2	TRBJ2-1	CASSSPGTSGHNERFF	TGTGCCAGCAGTTCCCCTGGGACTAGTGGTCATAATGAGCGGTTCTTC
TRBV15	NA	TRBD2	TRBJ2-2	CATSSTSGNTGELFF	TGTGCCACCAGCAGCACTAGCGGGAACACCGGGGAGCTGTTTTTT
TRBV7-6	many	NA	TRBJ2-7	CASSLSPTYEQYF	TGTGCCAGCAGCTTAAGCCCTACCTACGAGCAGTACTTC
TRBV5-6	NA	NA	TRBJ1-2	CVSSLGQGASLTF	TGTGTCAGCAGCTTGGGTCAGGGAGCTTCTCTCACCTTC
TRBV6-5	NA	NA	TRBJ2-1	CASLDSSYNEQFF	TGTGCCAGCCTAGACTCTTCCTACAATGAGCAGTTCTTC
TRBV20-1	NA	NA	TRBJ1-5	CSASRRGPLSNQPQHF	TGCAGTGCTAGTCGACGGGGGCCCCTTAGCAATCAGCCCCAGCATTTT
TRBV24-1	once	TRBD1	TRBJ2-5	CATSDPGQGVQETQYF	TGTGCCACCAGTGACCCTGGACAGGGGGTTCAAGAGACCCAGTACTTC
TRBV5-5	many	TRBD1	TRBJ1-5	CASSVLGTESEPQHF	TGTGCCAGCAGCGTGCTTGGGACAGAGAGTGAGCCCCAGCATTTT
TRBV5-6	few	NA	TRBJ1-4	CASSRGWANEKLFF	TGTGCCAGCAGCCGGGGGTGGGCGAATGAAAAACTGTTTTTT
TRBV11-1	NA	NA	TRBJ2-4	CASSLVDQAKIIQYF	TGTGCCAGCAGCTTAGTCGACCAGGCCAAAATCATTCAGTACTTC
TRBV18	NA	NA	TRBJ2-2	CPSSAGAACRELFF	TGTCCCAGCTCCGCAGGGGCAGCCTGCCGGGAGCTGTTTTTT
TRBV5-6	many	TRBD1	TRBJ2-3	CASSFETGGLDTQYF	TGTGCCAGCAGCTTTGAGACAGGGGGCTTAGATACGCAGTATTTT
TRBV24-1	NA	TRBD1	TRBJ2-2	CATSTGTGGNTGELFF	TGTGCCACCAGTACCGGGACAGGGGGCAACACCGGGGAGCTGTTTTTT
TRBV12-3/TRBV12-4	many	TRBD1	TRBJ1-5	CASSLDWTGRNQPQHF	TGTGCCAGCAGCCTCGATTGGACAGGCCGCAATCAGCCCCAGCATTTT
TRBV7-6	many	NA	TRBJ2-1	CASSLPAGAGSNEQFF	TGTGCCAGCAGCTTACCTGCCGGGGCTGGATCCAATGAGCAGTTCTTC
TRBV7-8	NA	NA	TRBJ1-2	CASNRGGDLGYGYPF	TGTGCCAGCAATCGGGGAGGTGATCTCGGCTATGGCTACCCCTTC
TRBV7-2	many	NA	TRBJ1-5	CASSLQGNQPQHF	TGTGCCAGCAGCTTACAGGGGAATCAGCCCCAGCATTTT
TRBV2	many	TRBD1	TRBJ2-1	CASSAGTEYNEQFF	TGTGCCAGCAGTGCCGGGACAGAATACAATGAGCAGTTCTTC
TRBV20-1	many	TRBD1	TRBJ1-4	CSATLARGQGEKLFF	TGCAGTGCTACTTTGGCCAGGGGGCAAGGAGAAAAACTGTTTTTT
TRBV12-3/TRBV12-4	many	NA	TRBJ1-5	CASTEGRGNQPQHF	TGTGCCAGCACCGAGGGGAGGGGCAATCAGCCCCAGCATTTT
TRBV6-5	many	TRBD1	TRBJ1-2	CASSHSGQGLSGYTF	TGTGCCAGCAGTCACTCGGGACAGGGGCTCAGTGGCTACACCTTC
TRBV20-1	many	NA	TRBJ1-6	CSARDQGNPLHF	TGCAGTGCTAGAGATCAGGGAAACCCCCTCCACTTT
TRBV7-3	many	TRBD1	TRBJ1-6	CASSLNLTGTSPLHF	TGTGCCAGCAGCCTCAATCTGACAGGGACTTCACCCCTCCACTTT